This T cell receptor (beta chain) was obtained from a study of T-cell reconstitution after alpha-beta-depleted transplantation in children. Germline V gene data show CDR1 as LNHDA and CDR2 as SQIVND (reference sequence). The CDR3 is 13 amino acids. Trimming took off 8 bases at V and 4 bases at J, with 12 bases between the two ends. Study outcomes and limitations: The study reportedly traced alpha-beta T cells about two months after transplant to several hundred expanded graft clones. A year had passed since transplant, and T-cell counts and diversity by then came mostly from newly produced T cells. In some patients, recipient T cells and intrathymic progenitors surviving conditioning explained high day-60 diversity.

Unique molecular identifiers were built into the TCRbeta library. In TCRdb, the PCR reads were re-called with MiXCR into one record per CDR3 protein. The repertoire holds under 85,000 distinct CDR3 sequences, with around 18% as singletons. This clonotype was counted a few times. Its antigen is undetermined. The clonotype originates from a male patient aged 2-15 years who had a stem cell transplant for acute lymphoblastic leukemia, so the T cells may come from the graft donor. Specimen: PBMCs, mostly from graft donor cells, collected 360 days after TCRalphabeta/CD19-depleted stem cell transplant. The chain is built from TRBV19 and TRBJ2-1, with D perhaps TRBD1 (6 bases). CDR3 amino acids: CASSRGRYNEQFF. CDR3 sequence (DNA): TGTGCCAGTTCCAGGGGAAGGTACAATGAGCAGTTCTTC.